This T cell receptor beta chain derives from a study of T cell responses to AZD1222 COVID-19 vaccine. The V gene's germline CDR1 is MNHEY and CDR2 SMNVEV (reference sequence). Trimming took 11 bases from V and 2 from J; bases not matched to a gene: 12. The CDR3 runs 16 residues. Libraries were prepared by immunoSEQ multiplex PCR; TCRdb keeps only in-frame clonotypes and omits some of them. The repertoire includes tens of thousands of clones, 70% to 90% of them detected once, and 12% sits in the top ten. The V and J genes are TRBV27 and TRBJ1-5, with 10 bases identical to TRBD1. The receptor's source is an adult who received the AZD1222 COVID-19 vaccine. The sample in question was peripheral blood, obtained 28 days after the second AZD1222 dose. The CDR3 coding sequence is TGTGCCGTCTCCCCCGGGGACAGGGGAGGCAATCAGCCCCAGCATTTT. Encoded protein: CAVSPGDRGGNQPQHF.